This is a list of T cell receptor beta chains from one sample in a study of blood T cell repertoires in COVID-19. Clones were read by immunoSEQ multiplex PCR, and TCRdb kept only the in-frame ones, dropping some. This table holds about 100,000 clones, about 85% found once. Sequencing was done on a sample of peripheral blood. Source of these receptors: a human donor in a cohort sampled during active COVID-19. CDR3s include the opening cysteine and the closing phenylalanine or tryptophan. The D gene is left open where the match is weak. Only part of the rows carry a size: once, few, many, or a class if the clone is expanded.

V gene: TRBV28
J gene: TRBJ1-2
clone size: -
D gene: TRBD1
CDR3 protein: CASRPADRGTFNYGYTF
CDR3 DNA: TGTGCCAGCAGGCCCGCAGACAGGGGGACATTTAACTATGGCTACACCTTC

V gene: TRBV10-3
J gene: TRBJ2-2
clone size: -
D gene: -
CDR3 protein: CAISDGGGGGTGELFF
CDR3 DNA: TGTGCCATCAGTGACGGAGGGGGAGGGGGCACCGGGGAGCTGTTTTTT

V gene: TRBV6-2/TRBV6-3
J gene: TRBJ1-3
clone size: -
D gene: -
CDR3 protein: CASSYDRVSVKPGNTIYF
CDR3 DNA: TGTGCCAGCAGTTATGATCGGGTGTCAGTCAAGCCCGGAAACACCATATATTTT

V gene: TRBV18
J gene: TRBJ2-1
clone size: once
D gene: -
CDR3 protein: CASSPNEGSFNEQFF
CDR3 DNA: TGTGCCAGCTCACCTAATGAGGGAAGCTTCAATGAGCAGTTCTTC

V gene: TRBV28
J gene: TRBJ2-7
clone size: -
D gene: TRBD2
CDR3 protein: CASSSSGVPYEQYF
CDR3 DNA: TGTGCCAGCAGTTCTAGCGGGGTACCCTACGAGCAGTACTTC

V gene: TRBV6-6
J gene: TRBJ2-7
clone size: -
D gene: TRBD2
CDR3 protein: CASSYSLAATYEQYF
CDR3 DNA: TGTGCCAGCAGTTACTCACTAGCGGCTACCTACGAGCAGTACTTC

V gene: TRBV29-1
J gene: TRBJ2-7
clone size: -
D gene: -
CDR3 protein: CSVGYGENEQYF
CDR3 DNA: TGCAGCGTTGGTTATGGAGAAAACGAGCAGTACTTC

V gene: TRBV5-1
J gene: TRBJ2-4
clone size: -
D gene: -
CDR3 protein: CASSSGPTGRENIQYF
CDR3 DNA: TGCGCCAGCAGCTCTGGCCCTACAGGGAGGGAAAACATTCAGTACTTC

V gene: TRBV19
J gene: TRBJ2-2
clone size: -
D gene: -
CDR3 protein: CASSIGRNTGELFF
CDR3 DNA: TGTGCCAGTAGTATTGGTAGAAACACCGGGGAGCTGTTTTTT

V gene: TRBV5-1
J gene: TRBJ2-1
clone size: -
D gene: TRBD1
CDR3 protein: CASSLTATGDRGNEQFF
CDR3 DNA: TGCGCCAGCAGCTTGACGGCTACAGGGGATCGGGGCAATGAGCAGTTCTTC

V gene: TRBV2
J gene: TRBJ1-3
clone size: -
D gene: TRBD1
CDR3 protein: CACQGAPGNTIYF
CDR3 DNA: TGTGCCTGTCAGGGGGCGCCTGGAAACACCATATATTTT

V gene: TRBV19
J gene: TRBJ1-2
clone size: many
D gene: -
CDR3 protein: CASSIPGTAYGYTF
CDR3 DNA: TGTGCCAGTAGTATCCCCGGGACTGCTTATGGCTACACCTTC

V gene: TRBV3-1/TRBV3-2
J gene: TRBJ1-4
clone size: -
D gene: TRBD1
CDR3 protein: CASSQGTGQGTELFF
CDR3 DNA: TGTGCCAGCAGCCAAGGTACGGGACAGGGGACGGAACTGTTTTTT

V gene: TRBV12-3/TRBV12-4
J gene: TRBJ2-5
clone size: -
D gene: -
CDR3 protein: CASSPGFQETQYF
CDR3 DNA: TGTGCCAGCAGCCCAGGGTTCCAAGAGACCCAGTACTTC

V gene: TRBV5-1
J gene: TRBJ2-7
clone size: -
D gene: TRBD2
CDR3 protein: CASSRDGRFMSRDYEQYF
CDR3 DNA: TGCGCCAGCAGCCGCGACGGGAGGTTCATGAGTCGCGACTACGAGCAGTACTTC

V gene: TRBV2
J gene: TRBJ2-7
clone size: few
D gene: -
CDR3 protein: CASRGGYEQYF
CDR3 DNA: TGTGCCAGCAGAGGGGGTTACGAGCAGTACTTC

V gene: TRBV24-1
J gene: TRBJ2-2
clone size: -
D gene: TRBD1
CDR3 protein: CATSDPGTGSRELFF
CDR3 DNA: TGTGCCACCAGTGACCCCGGGACAGGATCGCGGGAGCTGTTTTTT

V gene: TRBV20-1
J gene: TRBJ1-5
clone size: -
D gene: -
CDR3 protein: CSASISSNQPQHF
CDR3 DNA: TGCAGTGCAAGTATCAGTAGCAATCAGCCCCAGCATTTT

V gene: TRBV7-9
J gene: TRBJ2-3
clone size: -
D gene: TRBD2
CDR3 protein: CASSLGGGTTILDTQYF
CDR3 DNA: TGTGCCAGCAGCTTAGGAGGAGGGACTACGATCCTAGATACGCAGTATTTT

V gene: TRBV4-2
J gene: TRBJ1-2
clone size: -
D gene: TRBD1
CDR3 protein: CASSQERGPYGYTF
CDR3 DNA: TGTGCCAGCAGCCAAGAGAGGGGGCCCTATGGCTACACCTTC

V gene: TRBV3-1/TRBV3-2
J gene: TRBJ2-1
clone size: -
D gene: TRBD2
CDR3 protein: CASSPGLAGGNEQFF
CDR3 DNA: TGTGCCAGCAGCCCGGGACTAGCGGGAGGCAATGAGCAGTTCTTC

V gene: TRBV24-1
J gene: TRBJ1-1
clone size: -
D gene: TRBD1
CDR3 protein: CATGGPGGAAFF
CDR3 DNA: TGTGCCACCGGGGGACCAGGGGGCGCGGCTTTCTTT

V gene: TRBV4-3
J gene: TRBJ2-7
clone size: -
D gene: -
CDR3 protein: CASSQGVGGYEQYF
CDR3 DNA: TGCGCCAGCAGCCAAGGCGTAGGGGGCTACGAGCAGTACTTC

V gene: TRBV7-2
J gene: TRBJ2-3
clone size: once
D gene: -
CDR3 protein: CASSLGADTQYF
CDR3 DNA: TGTGCCAGCAGCTTAGGCGCAGATACGCAGTATTTT

V gene: TRBV13
J gene: TRBJ2-5
clone size: -
D gene: TRBD2
CDR3 protein: CASSYLSGGETQYF
CDR3 DNA: TGTGCCAGCAGTTATCTTAGCGGGGGAGAGACCCAGTACTTC

V gene: TRBV7-3
J gene: TRBJ1-1
clone size: -
D gene: -
CDR3 protein: CASSAGQGSEAFF
CDR3 DNA: TGTGCCAGCAGTGCCGGGCAGGGAAGCGAAGCTTTCTTT

V gene: TRBV18
J gene: TRBJ2-1
clone size: -
D gene: TRBD2
CDR3 protein: CASSPGLPFDEQFF
CDR3 DNA: TGTGCCAGCTCACCGGGACTACCCTTCGACGAGCAGTTCTTC

V gene: TRBV6-5
J gene: TRBJ2-3
clone size: -
D gene: -
CDR3 protein: CASEPGKFVGTQYF
CDR3 DNA: TGTGCCAGCGAACCGGGGAAGTTTGTCGGTACGCAGTATTTT

V gene: TRBV3-1/TRBV3-2
J gene: TRBJ2-1
clone size: -
D gene: TRBD1
CDR3 protein: CASSQTGEGNEQFF
CDR3 DNA: TGTGCCAGCAGCCAGACAGGGGAAGGCAATGAGCAGTTCTTC

V gene: TRBV4-3
J gene: TRBJ1-4
clone size: -
D gene: TRBD1
CDR3 protein: CASSRTGGDEKLFF
CDR3 DNA: TGCGCCAGCAGCCGGACAGGGGGAGATGAAAAACTGTTTTTT

V gene: TRBV5-6
J gene: TRBJ1-2
clone size: -
D gene: -
CDR3 protein: CASSPDGGNYGYTF
CDR3 DNA: TGTGCCAGCAGCCCGGACGGGGGGAACTATGGCTACACCTTC

V gene: TRBV6-2/TRBV6-3
J gene: TRBJ2-7
clone size: -
D gene: -
CDR3 protein: CASSYSRGSGSYEQYF
CDR3 DNA: TGTGCCAGCAGTTACAGCCGGGGGTCGGGCTCCTACGAGCAGTACTTC

V gene: TRBV19
J gene: TRBJ1-2
clone size: -
D gene: -
CDR3 protein: CASSIIGGSYGYTF
CDR3 DNA: TGTGCCAGTAGTATAATCGGGGGAAGCTATGGCTACACCTTC

V gene: TRBV7-9
J gene: TRBJ1-6
clone size: few
D gene: TRBD1
CDR3 protein: CASSLVGQGSPLHF
CDR3 DNA: TGTGCCAGCAGCTTAGTTGGACAGGGGAGTCCCCTCCACTTT

V gene: TRBV27
J gene: TRBJ1-2
clone size: -
D gene: -
CDR3 protein: CASSPRGDGYTF
CDR3 DNA: TGTGCCAGCAGTCCCAGGGGCGATGGCTACACCTTC